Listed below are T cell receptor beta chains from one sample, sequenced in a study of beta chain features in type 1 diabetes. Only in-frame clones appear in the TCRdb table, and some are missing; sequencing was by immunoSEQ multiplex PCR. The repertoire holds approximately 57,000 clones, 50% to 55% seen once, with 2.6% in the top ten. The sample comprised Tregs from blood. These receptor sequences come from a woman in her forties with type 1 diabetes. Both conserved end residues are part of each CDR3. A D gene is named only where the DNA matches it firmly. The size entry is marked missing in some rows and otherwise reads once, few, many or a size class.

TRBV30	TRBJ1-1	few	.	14	CAWSAWGGNTEAFF	TGTGCCTGGAGTGCGTGGGGAGGGAACACTGAAGCTTTCTTT
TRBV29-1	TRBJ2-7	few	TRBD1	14	CSVGPRGQTYEQYF	TGCAGCGTCGGCCCCAGGGGGCAGACCTACGAGCAGTACTTC
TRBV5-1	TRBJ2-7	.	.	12	CASSPSLYEQYF	TGCGCCAGCAGCCCCTCCCTTTACGAGCAGTACTTC
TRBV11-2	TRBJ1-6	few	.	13	CASSFTGNSPLHF	TGTGCCAGCAGCTTTACAGGGAATTCACCCCTCCACTTT
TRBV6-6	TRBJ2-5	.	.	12	CASRRYEGTQYF	TGTGCCAGCAGGCGTTATGAGGGGACCCAGTACTTC
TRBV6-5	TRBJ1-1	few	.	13	CASSFQEDTEAFF	TGTGCCAGCAGTTTCCAGGAGGACACTGAAGCTTTCTTT
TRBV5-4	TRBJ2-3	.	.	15	CASSSRDSRTDTQYF	TGTGCCAGCAGCTCACGGGACTCTCGCACAGATACGCAGTATTTT
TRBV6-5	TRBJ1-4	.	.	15	CASSSARGTNEKLFF	TGTGCCAGCAGTTCCGCCAGGGGAACTAATGAAAAACTGTTTTTT
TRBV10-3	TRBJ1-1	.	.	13	CAIGGAVNTEAFF	TGTGCCATCGGAGGGGCCGTGAACACTGAAGCTTTCTTT
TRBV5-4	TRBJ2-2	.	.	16	CAGSLGVGEVAGELFF	TGTGCCGGCAGCTTAGGAGTAGGGGAGGTCGCCGGGGAGCTGTTTTTT
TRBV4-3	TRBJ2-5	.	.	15	CASSQGGIVRETQYF	TGCGCCAGCAGCCAAGGAGGCATTGTAAGAGAGACCCAGTACTTC
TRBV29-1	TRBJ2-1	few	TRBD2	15	CSVDRDYLRINEQFF	TGCAGCGTTGACCGGGACTACCTAAGGATCAATGAGCAGTTCTTC
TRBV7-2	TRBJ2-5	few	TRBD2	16	CASSLSLAGAQETQYF	TGTGCCAGCAGCTTATCCCTAGCGGGGGCCCAGGAGACCCAGTACTTC
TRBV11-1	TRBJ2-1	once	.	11	CASSVRDEQFF	TGTGCCAGCAGCGTTCGAGATGAGCAGTTCTTC
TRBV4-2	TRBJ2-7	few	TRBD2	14	CASSLRGNSYEQYF	TGTGCCAGCAGCTTGCGGGGGAACTCCTACGAGCAGTACTTC
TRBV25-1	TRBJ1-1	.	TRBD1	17	CASSPRTGDSKNTEAFF	TGTGCCAGCAGTCCCCGGACAGGGGACTCCAAAAACACTGAAGCTTTCTTT
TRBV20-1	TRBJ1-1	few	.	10	CSARGVEAFF	TGCAGTGCTAGAGGCGTTGAAGCTTTCTTT
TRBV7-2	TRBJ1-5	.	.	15	CASSWTGTSNQPQHF	TGTGCCAGCAGCTGGACCGGGACATCAAATCAGCCCCAGCATTTT
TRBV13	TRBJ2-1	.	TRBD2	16	CASSFRGLAGRDEQFF	TGTGCCAGCAGCTTCCGAGGACTAGCGGGCCGCGACGAGCAGTTCTTC
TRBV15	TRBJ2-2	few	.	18	CATSRDVALEGNTGELFF	TGTGCCACCAGCAGAGATGTGGCCCTGGAGGGGAACACCGGGGAGCTGTTTTTT
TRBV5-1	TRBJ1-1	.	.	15	CASSLVGALNTEAFF	TGCGCCAGCAGCTTGGTGGGGGCTCTGAACACTGAAGCTTTCTTT
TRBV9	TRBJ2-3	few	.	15	CASSVDPRITDTQYF	TGTGCCAGCAGCGTAGACCCCAGAATCACAGATACGCAGTATTTT
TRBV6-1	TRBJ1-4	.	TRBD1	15	CASSPRQGAREKLFF	TGTGCCAGCAGTCCCAGACAGGGGGCGCGTGAAAAACTGTTTTTT
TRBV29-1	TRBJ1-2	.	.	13	CSVGGRPNYGYTF	TGCAGCGTCGGAGGACGGCCTAACTATGGCTACACCTTC
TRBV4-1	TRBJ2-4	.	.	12	CASSQRGNIQYF	TGCGCCAGCAGCCAGCGCGGGAACATTCAGTACTTC
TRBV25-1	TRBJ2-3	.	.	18	CASSEFSVTGFGPDTQYF	TGTGCCAGCAGTGAATTCTCTGTCACGGGGTTCGGCCCAGATACGCAGTATTTT
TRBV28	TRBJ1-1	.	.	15	CASSLWGRMNTEAFF	TGTGCCAGCAGTTTATGGGGGAGAATGAACACTGAAGCTTTCTTT
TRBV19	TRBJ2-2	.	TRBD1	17	CASSKTGVNRFTGELFF	TGTGCCAGTAGTAAGACAGGGGTCAACAGGTTCACCGGGGAGCTGTTTTTT
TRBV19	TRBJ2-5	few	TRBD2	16	CASSILAGRGKETQYF	TGTGCCAGTAGTATTCTAGCGGGAAGGGGAAAAGAGACCCAGTACTTC
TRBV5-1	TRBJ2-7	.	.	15	CASSLSPARSEEQYF	TGCGCCAGCAGCTTGTCCCCCGCGCGGTCAGAAGAGCAGTACTTC
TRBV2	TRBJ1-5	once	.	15	CASSAQGRTNQPQHF	TGTGCCAGCAGTGCTCAGGGGCGAACCAATCAGCCCCAGCATTTT
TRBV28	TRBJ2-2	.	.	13	CASSIRGTGELFF	TGTGCCAGCAGTATTCGGGGAACCGGGGAGCTGTTTTTT
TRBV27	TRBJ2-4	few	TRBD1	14	CASSRQGTGNIQYF	TGTGCCAGCAGTCGACAGGGGACGGGAAACATTCAGTACTTC
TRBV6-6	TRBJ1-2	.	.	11	CASSRREGYTF	TGTGCCAGCAGTAGGAGGGAGGGCTACACCTTC
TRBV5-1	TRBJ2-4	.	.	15	CASSLDFLAKNIQYF	TGCGCCAGCAGCTTGGACTTTCTAGCCAAAAACATTCAGTACTTC
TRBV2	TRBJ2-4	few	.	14	CASSEEGIWNIQYF	TGTGCCAGCAGTGAAGAGGGGATCTGGAACATTCAGTACTTC
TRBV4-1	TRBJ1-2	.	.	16	CASSQESGTLLYGYTF	TGCGCCAGCAGCCAAGAGTCCGGGACACTCCTCTATGGCTACACCTTC
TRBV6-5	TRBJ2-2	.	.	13	CASSPPYPSELFF	TGTGCCAGCAGTCCTCCCTACCCGTCCGAGCTGTTTTTT